The entry below gives a single T cell receptor (beta chain) sequence along with its context. The source of the sample is a study of tumor T cells in aggressive B-cell lymphoma. The repertoire was sequenced with immunoSEQ multiplex PCR; TCRdb's copy has only in-frame clones and lacks some. Among over 3,500 clones listed, over 70% were seen once. Germline V gene lookup returns CDR1 MDHEN and CDR2 SYDVKM. The CDR3 length is 13 residues. V gave up 6 bases and J gave up 4 bases, with 12 bases separating them. The TCR sequence derives from an adult with diffuse large B cell lymphoma. The specimen was tumor tissue. The chain recombines TRBV28 with TRBJ2-5, with a tentative D call TRBD1 (6 bases). The CDR3 coding sequence is TGTGCCAGCAGGCAACAGGGACCAGAGACCCAGTACTTC. Translation gives CASRQQGPETQYF.